This T cell receptor beta chain originates from a study of beta chain features in type 1 diabetes. Study findings and constraints: People with Type 1 diabetes carried modestly yet significantly shorter TCRB CDR3s in all four CD4+ subsets.

The CDR3 length is 16 residues. V dropped 2 bases and J dropped 3; count of bases not matched to a gene: 3. Per germline, CDR1 LNHDA and CDR2 SQIVND (reference sequence). Sequencing targeted expressed TCRB transcripts, as all isolated RNA had been reverse transcribed. Produced via immunoSEQ multiplex PCR; TCRdb's table is partial and in-frame only. The sample carries 160,000 or so clones, 7.5% to 10% recorded once. Details on this clone: What it recognizes is unknown.

The V gene is TRBV19, the J gene TRBJ2-6; 8 bases line up with TRBD1. This sequence was found in a woman aged 18-29 years in good health. Sequenced input: central memory CD4+ T cells from blood. The CDR3 region has the DNA TGTGCCAGTAGTATAAATACAGGGGGTGGGGCCAACGTCCTGACTTTC. Translated: CASSINTGGGANVLTF.